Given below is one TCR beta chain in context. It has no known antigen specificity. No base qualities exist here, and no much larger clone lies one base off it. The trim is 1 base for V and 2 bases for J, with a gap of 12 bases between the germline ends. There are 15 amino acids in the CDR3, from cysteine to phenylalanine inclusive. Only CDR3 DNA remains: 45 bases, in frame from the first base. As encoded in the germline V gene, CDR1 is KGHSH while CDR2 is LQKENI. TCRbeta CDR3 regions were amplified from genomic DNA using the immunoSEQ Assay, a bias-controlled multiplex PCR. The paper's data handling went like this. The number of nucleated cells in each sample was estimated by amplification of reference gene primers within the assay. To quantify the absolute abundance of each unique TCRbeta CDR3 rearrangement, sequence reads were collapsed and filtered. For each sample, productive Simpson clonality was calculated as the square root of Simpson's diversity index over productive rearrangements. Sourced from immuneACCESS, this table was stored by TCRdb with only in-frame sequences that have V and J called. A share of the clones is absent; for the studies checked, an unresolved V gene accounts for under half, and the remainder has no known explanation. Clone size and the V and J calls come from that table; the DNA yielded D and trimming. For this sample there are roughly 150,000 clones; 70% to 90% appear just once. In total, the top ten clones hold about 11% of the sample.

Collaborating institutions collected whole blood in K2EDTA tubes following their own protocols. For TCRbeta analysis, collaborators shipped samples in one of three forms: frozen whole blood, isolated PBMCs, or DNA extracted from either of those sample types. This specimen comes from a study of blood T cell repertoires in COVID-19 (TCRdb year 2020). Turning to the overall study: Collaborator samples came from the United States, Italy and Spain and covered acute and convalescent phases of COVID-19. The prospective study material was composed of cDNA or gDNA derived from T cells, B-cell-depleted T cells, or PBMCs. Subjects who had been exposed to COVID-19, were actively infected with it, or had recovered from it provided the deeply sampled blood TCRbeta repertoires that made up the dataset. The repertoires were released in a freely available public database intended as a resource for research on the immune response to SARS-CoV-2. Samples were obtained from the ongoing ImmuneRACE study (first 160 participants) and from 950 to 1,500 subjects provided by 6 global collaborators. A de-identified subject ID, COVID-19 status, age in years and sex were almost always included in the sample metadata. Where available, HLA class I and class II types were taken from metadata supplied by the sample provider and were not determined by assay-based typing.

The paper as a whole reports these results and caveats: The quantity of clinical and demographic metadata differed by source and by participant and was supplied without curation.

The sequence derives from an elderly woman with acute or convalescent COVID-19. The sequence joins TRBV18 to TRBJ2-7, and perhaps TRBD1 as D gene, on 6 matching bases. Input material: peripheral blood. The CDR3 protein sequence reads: CASSPLQDSPYEQYF. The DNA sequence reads TGTGCCAGCTCACCACTTCAGGACAGTCCCTACGAGCAGTACTTC.